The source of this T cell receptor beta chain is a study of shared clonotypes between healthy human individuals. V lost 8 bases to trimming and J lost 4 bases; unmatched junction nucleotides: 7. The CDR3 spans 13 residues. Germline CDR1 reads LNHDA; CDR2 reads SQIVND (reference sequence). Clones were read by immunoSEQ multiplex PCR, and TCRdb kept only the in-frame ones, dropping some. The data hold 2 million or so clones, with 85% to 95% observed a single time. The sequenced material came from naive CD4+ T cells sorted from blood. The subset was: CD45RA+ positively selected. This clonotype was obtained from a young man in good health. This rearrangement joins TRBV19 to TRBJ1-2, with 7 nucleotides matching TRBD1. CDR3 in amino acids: CASVEQGSYGYTF. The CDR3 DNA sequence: TGTGCCAGTGTAGAACAGGGGTCCTATGGCTACACCTTC.